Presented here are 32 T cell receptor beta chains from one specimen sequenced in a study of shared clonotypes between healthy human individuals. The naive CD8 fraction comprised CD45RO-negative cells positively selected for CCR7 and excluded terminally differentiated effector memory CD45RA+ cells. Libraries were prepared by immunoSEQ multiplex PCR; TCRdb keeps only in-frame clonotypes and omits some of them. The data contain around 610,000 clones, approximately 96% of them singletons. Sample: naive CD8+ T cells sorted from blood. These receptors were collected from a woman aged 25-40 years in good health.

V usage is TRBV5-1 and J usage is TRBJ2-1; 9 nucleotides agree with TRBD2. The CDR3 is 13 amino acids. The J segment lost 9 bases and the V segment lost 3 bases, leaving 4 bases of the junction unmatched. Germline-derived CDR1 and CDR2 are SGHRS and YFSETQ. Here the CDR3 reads CASSWTSDGEQFF. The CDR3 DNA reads TGCGCCAGCAGCTGGACTAGCGACGGTGAGCAGTTCTTC. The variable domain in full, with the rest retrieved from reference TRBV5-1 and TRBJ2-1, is KAGVTQTPRYLIKTRGQQVTLSCSPISGHRSVSWYQQTPGQGLQFLFEYFSETQRNKGNFPGRFSGRQFSNSRSEMNVSTLELGDSALYLCASSWTSDGEQFFGPGTRLTVL.

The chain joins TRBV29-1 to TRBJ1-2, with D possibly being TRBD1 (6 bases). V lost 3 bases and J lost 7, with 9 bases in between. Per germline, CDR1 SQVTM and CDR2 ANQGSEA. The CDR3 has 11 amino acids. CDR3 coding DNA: TGCAGCGTTGAGGACAGAACTGGCTACACCTTC. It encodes CSVEDRTGYTF.

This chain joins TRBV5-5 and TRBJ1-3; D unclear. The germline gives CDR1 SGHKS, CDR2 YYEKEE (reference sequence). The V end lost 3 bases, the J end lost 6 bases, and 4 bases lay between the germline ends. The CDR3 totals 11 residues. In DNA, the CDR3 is TGTGCCAGCAGCTGGGAAAACACCATATATTTT. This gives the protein CASSWENTIYF.

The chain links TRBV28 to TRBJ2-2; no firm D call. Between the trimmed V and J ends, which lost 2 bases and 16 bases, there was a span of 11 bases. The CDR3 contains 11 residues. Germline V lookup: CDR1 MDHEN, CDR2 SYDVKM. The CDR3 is CASSLGRVSFF. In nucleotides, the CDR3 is TGTGCCAGCAGTTTAGGGCGTGTGTCGTTTTTT.

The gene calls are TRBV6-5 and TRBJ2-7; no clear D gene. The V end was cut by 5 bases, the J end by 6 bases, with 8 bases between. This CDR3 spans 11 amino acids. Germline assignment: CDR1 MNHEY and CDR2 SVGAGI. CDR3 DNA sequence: TGTGCCAGCAGTGACATTCTCGAGCAGTACTTC. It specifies CASSDILEQYF.

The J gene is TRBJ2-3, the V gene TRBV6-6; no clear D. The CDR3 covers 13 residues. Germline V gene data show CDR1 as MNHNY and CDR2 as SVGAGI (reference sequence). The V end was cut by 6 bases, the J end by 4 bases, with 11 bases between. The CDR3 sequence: CASSSSWADTQYF. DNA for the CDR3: TGTGCCAGCAGCTCTAGTTGGGCAGATACGCAGTATTTT.

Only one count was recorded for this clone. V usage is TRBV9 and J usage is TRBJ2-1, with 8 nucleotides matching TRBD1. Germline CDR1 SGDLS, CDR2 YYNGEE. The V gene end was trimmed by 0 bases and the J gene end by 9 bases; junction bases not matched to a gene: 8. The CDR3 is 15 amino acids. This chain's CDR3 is CASSVAQGALSEQFF. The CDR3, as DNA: TGTGCCAGCAGCGTAGCGCAGGGGGCTTTGAGTGAGCAGTTCTTC. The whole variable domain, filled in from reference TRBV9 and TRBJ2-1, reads DSGVTQTPKHLITATGQRVTLRCSPRSGDLSVYWYQQSLDQGLQFLIQYYNGEERAKGNILERFSAQQFPDLHSELNLSSLELGDSALYFCASSVAQGALSEQFFGPGTRLTVL.

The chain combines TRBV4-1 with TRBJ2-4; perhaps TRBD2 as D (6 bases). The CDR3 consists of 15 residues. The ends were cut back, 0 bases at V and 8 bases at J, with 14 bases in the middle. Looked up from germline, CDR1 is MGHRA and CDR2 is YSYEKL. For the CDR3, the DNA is TGCGCCAGCAGCCAAGAACGGCCCGGCGGGGACATTCAGTACTTC. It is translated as CASSQERPGGDIQYF.

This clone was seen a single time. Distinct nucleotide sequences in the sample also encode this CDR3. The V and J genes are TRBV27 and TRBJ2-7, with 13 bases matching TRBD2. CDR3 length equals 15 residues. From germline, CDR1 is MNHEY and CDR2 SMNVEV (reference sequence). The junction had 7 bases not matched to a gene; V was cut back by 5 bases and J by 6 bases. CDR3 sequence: CASSPGTSGKGEQYF. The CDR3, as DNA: TGTGCCAGCAGTCCAGGGACTAGCGGGAAGGGCGAGCAGTACTTC.

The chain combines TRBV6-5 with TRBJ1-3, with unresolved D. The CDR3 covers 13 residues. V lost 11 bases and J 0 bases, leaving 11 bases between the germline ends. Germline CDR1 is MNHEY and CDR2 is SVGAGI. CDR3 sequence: CAARGFSGNTIYF. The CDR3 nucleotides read TGTGCCGCCCGGGGATTCTCTGGAAACACCATATATTTT.

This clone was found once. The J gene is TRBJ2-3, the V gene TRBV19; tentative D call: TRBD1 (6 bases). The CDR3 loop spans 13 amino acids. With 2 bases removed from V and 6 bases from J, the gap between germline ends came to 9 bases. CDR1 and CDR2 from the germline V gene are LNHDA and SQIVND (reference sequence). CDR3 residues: CASSISGGDTQYF. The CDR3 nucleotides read TGTGCCAGTAGTATATCTGGGGGCGATACGCAGTATTTT. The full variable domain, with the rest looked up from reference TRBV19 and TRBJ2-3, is DGGITQSPKYLFRKEGQNVTLSCEQNLNHDAMYWYRQDPGQGLRLIYYSQIVNDFQKGDIAEGYSVSREKKESFPLTVTSAQKNPTAFYLCASSISGGDTQYFGPGTRLTVL.

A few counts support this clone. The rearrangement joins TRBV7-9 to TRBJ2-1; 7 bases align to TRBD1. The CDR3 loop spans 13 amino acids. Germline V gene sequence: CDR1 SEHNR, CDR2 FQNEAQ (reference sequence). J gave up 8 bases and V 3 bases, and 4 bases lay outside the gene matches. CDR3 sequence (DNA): TGTGCCAGCAGCTTCCCCGACAGGGATGAGCAGTTCTTC. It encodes CASSFPDRDEQFF.

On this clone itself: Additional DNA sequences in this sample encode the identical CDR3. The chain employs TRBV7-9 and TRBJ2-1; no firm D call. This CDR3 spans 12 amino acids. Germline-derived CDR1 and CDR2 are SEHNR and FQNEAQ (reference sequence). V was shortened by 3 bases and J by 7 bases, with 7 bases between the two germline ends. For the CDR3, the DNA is TGTGCCAGCAGCTTGGATGGTAATGAGCAGTTCTTC. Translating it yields CASSLDGNEQFF.

CDR3 DNA: TGCGCCAGCAGCCAAGAAGTGGGGCAGGCCTACGAGCAGTACTTC. It is translated as CASSQEVGQAYEQYF. The chain employs TRBV4-1 and TRBJ2-7; maybe TRBD1 (5 bases). The ends were cut back, 0 bases at V and 2 bases at J, with 11 bases in the middle. The germline gives CDR1 MGHRA, CDR2 YSYEKL. The CDR3 extends over 15 amino acids.

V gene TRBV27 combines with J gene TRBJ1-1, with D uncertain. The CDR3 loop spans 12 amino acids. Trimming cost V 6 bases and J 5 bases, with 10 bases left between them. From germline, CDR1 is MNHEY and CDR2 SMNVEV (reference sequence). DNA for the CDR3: TGTGCCAGCAGCGAAGTGGGGACTGAAGCTTTCTTT. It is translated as CASSEVGTEAFF.

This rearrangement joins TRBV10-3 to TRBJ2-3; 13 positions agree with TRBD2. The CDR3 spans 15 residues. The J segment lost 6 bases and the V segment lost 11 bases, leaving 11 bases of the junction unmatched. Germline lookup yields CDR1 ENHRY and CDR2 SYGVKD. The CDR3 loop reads CAPGLAGDFGDTQYF. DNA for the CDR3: TGTGCCCCCGGACTAGCGGGAGACTTTGGGGATACGCAGTATTTT.

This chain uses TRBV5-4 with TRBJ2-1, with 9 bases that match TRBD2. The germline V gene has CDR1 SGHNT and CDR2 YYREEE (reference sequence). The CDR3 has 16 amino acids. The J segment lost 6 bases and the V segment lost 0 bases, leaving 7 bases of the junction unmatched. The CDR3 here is CASSLAALAGSNEQFF. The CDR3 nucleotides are TGTGCCAGCAGCTTGGCCGCGCTAGCGGGGAGCAATGAGCAGTTCTTC.

CDR3 in amino acids: CAISESGLAGRETQYF. CDR3 DNA sequence: TGTGCCATCAGTGAGTCGGGACTAGCGGGAAGGGAGACCCAGTACTTC. The J gene is TRBJ2-5, the V gene TRBV10-3, with 13 bases that match TRBD2. Germline lookup yields CDR1 ENHRY and CDR2 SYGVKD. The CDR3 spans 16 residues. The V segment lost 0 bases and the J segment 5 bases; nucleotides outside the gene matches: 3.

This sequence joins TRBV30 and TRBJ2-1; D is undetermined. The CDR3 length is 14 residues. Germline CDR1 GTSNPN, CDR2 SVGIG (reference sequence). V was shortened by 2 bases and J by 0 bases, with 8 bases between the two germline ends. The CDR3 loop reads CAWSSASSYNEQFF. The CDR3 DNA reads TGTGCCTGGAGTAGCGCGAGCTCCTACAATGAGCAGTTCTTC.

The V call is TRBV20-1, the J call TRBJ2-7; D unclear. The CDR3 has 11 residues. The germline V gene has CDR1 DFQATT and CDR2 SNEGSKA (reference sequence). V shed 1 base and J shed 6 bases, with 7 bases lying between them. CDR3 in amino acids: CSARGASEQYF. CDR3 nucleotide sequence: TGCAGTGCTAGAGGGGCCTCCGAGCAGTACTTC.

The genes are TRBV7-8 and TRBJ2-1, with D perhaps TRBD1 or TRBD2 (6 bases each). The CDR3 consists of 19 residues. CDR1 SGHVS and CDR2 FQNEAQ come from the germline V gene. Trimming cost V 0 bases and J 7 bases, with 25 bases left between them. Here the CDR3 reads CASSLAFHRGLSGNNEQFF. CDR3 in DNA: TGTGCCAGCAGCTTAGCGTTTCACCGGGGGCTATCCGGGAATAATGAGCAGTTCTTC.

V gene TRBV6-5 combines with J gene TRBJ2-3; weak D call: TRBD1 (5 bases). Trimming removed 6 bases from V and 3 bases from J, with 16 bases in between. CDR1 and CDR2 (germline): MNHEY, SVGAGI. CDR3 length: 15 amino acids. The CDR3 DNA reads TGTGCCAGCAGAAGGTGGCAGGGTGGGACAGATACGCAGTATTTT. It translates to CASRRWQGGTDTQYF.

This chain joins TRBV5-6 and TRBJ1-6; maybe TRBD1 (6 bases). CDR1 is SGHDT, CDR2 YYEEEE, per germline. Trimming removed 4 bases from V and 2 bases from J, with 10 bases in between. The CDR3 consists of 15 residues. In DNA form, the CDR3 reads TGTGCCAGCAGCCGACAGGCGGCCTATAATTCACCCCTCCACTTT. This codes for CASSRQAAYNSPLHF.

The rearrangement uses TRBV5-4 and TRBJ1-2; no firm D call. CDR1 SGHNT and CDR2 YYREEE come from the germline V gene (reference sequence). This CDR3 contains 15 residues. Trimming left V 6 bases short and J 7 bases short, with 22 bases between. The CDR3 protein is CASIDPSSLVPGYTF. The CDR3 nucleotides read TGTGCCAGCATCGACCCCTCATCACTTGTTCCTGGCTACACCTTC.

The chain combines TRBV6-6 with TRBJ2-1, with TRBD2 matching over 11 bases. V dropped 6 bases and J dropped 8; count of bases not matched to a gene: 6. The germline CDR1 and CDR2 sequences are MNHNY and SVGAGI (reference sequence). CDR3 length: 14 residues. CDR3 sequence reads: CASSPTSGVDEQFF. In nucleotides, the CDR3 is TGTGCCAGCAGCCCGACTAGCGGGGTGGATGAGCAGTTCTTC.

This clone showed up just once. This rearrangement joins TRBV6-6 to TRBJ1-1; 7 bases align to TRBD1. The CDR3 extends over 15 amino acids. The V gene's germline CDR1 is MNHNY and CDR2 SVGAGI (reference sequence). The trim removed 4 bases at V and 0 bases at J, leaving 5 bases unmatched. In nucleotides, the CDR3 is TGTGCCAGCAGTTCTAGCACAGGGGTGAACACTGAAGCTTTCTTT. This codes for CASSSSTGVNTEAFF.

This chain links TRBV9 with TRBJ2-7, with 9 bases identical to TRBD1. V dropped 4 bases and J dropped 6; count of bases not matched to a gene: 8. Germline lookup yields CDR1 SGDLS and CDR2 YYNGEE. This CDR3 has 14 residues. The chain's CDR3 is CASSQGQGSIEQYF. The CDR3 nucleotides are TGTGCCAGCAGCCAGGGACAGGGCTCTATCGAGCAGTACTTC. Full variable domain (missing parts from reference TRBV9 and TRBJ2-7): DSGVTQTPKHLITATGQRVTLRCSPRSGDLSVYWYQQSLDQGLQFLIQYYNGEERAKGNILERFSAQQFPDLHSELNLSSLELGDSALYFCASSQGQGSIEQYFGPGTRLTVT.

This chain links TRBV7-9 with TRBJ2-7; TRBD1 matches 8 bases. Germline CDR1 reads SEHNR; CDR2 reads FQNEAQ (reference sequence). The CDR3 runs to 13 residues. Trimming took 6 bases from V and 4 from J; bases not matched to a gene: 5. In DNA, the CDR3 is TGTGCCAGCAGGGACAGGGATTATTACGAGCAGTACTTC. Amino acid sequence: CASRDRDYYEQYF.

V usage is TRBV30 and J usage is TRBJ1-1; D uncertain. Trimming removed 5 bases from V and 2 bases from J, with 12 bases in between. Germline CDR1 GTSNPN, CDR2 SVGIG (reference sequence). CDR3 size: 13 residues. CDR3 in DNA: TGTGCCTGGTCATTCGGGGTAAACACTGAAGCTTTCTTT. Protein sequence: CAWSFGVNTEAFF.

CDR3 coding DNA: TGTGCCAGCGCTTCAGGCGGGGGAACAGATACGCAGTATTTT. Protein: CASASGGGTDTQYF. This chain joins TRBV9 and TRBJ2-3; 7 bases agree with TRBD2. J lost 3 bases, V lost 7 bases, and 8 bases had no gene match. CDR1 is SGDLS and CDR2 is YYNGEE in the germline V gene. The CDR3 length is 14 residues.

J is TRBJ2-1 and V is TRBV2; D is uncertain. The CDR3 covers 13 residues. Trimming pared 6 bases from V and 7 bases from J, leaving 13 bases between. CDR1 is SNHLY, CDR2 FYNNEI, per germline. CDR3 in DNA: TGTGCCAGCAGGCTAGAGGCCTGGAATGAGCAGTTCTTC. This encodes CASRLEAWNEQFF.

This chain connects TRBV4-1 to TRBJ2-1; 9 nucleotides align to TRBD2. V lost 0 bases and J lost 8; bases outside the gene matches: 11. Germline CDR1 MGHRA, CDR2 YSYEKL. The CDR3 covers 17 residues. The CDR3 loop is CASSQDRGSGSSHEQFF. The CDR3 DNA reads TGCGCCAGCAGCCAAGATCGGGGTAGCGGGAGCAGCCATGAGCAGTTCTTC.